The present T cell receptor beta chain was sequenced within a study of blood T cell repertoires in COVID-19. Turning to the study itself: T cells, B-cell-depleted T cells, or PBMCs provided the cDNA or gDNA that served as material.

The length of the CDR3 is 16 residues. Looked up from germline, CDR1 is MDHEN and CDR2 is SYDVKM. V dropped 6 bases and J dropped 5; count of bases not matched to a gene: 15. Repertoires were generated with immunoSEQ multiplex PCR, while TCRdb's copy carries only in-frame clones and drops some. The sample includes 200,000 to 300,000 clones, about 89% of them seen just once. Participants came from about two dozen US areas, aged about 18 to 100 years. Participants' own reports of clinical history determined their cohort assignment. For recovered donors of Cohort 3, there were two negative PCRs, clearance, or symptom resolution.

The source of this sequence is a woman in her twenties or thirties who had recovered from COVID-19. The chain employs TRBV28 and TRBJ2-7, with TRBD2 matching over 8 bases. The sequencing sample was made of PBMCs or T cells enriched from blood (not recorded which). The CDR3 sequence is CASSSPGSGRPHEQYF. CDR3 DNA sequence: TGTGCCAGCAGCTCCCCGGGAAGCGGGAGACCCCACGAGCAGTACTTC.